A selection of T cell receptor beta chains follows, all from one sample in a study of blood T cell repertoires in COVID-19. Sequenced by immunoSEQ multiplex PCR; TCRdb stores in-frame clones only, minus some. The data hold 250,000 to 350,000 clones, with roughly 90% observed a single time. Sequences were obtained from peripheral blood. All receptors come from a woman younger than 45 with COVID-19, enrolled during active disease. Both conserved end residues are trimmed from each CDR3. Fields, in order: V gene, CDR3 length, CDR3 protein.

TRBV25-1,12,ASTGAGGWETQY
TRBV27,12,ASSPGLAPYEQY
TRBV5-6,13,ASSLPTSGSYEQY
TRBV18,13,ASSRGRGNTGELF
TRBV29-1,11,SVHSGRGETQY
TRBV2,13,ASSATGTFSGELF
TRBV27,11,ASRLLGNQPQH
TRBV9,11,ASSRLAGGEQY
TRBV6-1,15,ASSEADSRLNTGELF
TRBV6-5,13,ASVDSSSYNSPLH
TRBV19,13,ASSINRDRNEKLF
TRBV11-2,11,ASSSYKDTEQY
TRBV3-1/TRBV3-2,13,ASSPRTGSNEKLF
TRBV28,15,ASSSRTSGRVDNEQF
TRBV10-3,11,ATQAGGGETQY
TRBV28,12,ASSSRDRGYEQY
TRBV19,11,ASVARGNSPLH
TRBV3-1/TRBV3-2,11,ASSQGGRGEQY
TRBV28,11,ASRVRRDEKLF
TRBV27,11,ASSLSGEGEQY
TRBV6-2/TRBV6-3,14,ASSYWGTSGSNEQF
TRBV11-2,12,ASSLVGSRETQY
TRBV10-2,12,ASHLAGGPYEQY
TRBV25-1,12,ASSDQTGPDTQY
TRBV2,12,ASNAGTGNYGYT
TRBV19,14,ASSIPLGTANTEAF
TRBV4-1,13,ASRQGLRGGNGYT
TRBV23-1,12,ASSQSTRDNEQF
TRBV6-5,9,ASIAWGGAF
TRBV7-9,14,ASSPRDRGLSYEQY
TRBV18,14,ASSPRGGTIRNEQF
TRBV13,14,ASSLRSGTPNEKLF
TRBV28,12,ASSPKLSQETQY
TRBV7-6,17,ASSLFRARVNSGANVLT
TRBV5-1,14,ASSLDLAGKYNEQF
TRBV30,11,AWSVNRNTEAF
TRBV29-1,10,SVEVAYTEAF
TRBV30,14,AWSSIRDISNYGYT
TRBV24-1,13,ATSGGSGIYNEQF
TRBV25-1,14,ASSPREGLVNTEAF
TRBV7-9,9,AAARGWEQY
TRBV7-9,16,ASSSYRGQPGPDSPLH
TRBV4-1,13,ASSQGGTRGDTQY
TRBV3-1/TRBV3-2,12,ASSQDARVHGYT
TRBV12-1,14,ASSSGTSGNTGELF
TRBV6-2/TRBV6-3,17,ASSYGFWTERVAKNIQY
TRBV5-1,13,ASSLGLVTGNEQF
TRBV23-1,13,ASSQVGRGNQPQH
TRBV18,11,ASSLNRESEAF
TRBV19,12,ATAQGARGYEQY
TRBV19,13,ASSIEGVAGNTIY
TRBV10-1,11,ASSEDTYYEQY
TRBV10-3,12,AISEQSDLYGYT
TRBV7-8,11,ASSSLAGAEQF